This record covers a single T cell receptor (beta chain). This clonotype occurred a few times. It lacks a known antigen. Base qualities were left out, and no much larger clone turns up one base away. The CDR3 runs 16 amino acids, cysteine and phenylalanine included. The only DNA kept is the CDR3, 48 bases in frame from the first base. CDR1 and CDR2 are read off the germline V gene (reference sequence) as DFQATT and SNEGSKA. Here V drops 5 bases and J drops 0 bases, and the junction holds 10 bases not matched to any gene. This record comes from a study of naive and memory T cell subsets (dated by TCRdb to 2015 to 2018). Study-wide context: Sorted naive and memory T cell subsets from peripheral blood were analyzed in the study using a UMI-based, open-source pipeline for TCR alpha and beta sequencing. The functional CMV T cell responses agreed completely with IgG serology results. RNA was DNase-treated and reverse transcribed with TCR constant-region primers, mostly using SuperScript III.

Receptors were amplified or captured by UMI-ligation and nested PCR. An equimolar mix of two oligonucleotides covering both TRBC1 and TRBC2 was used as the beta constant-region primer. Four rounds of PCR, combining the SP2 primer with nested alpha and beta constant-region primers, were used to amplify the ligated cDNA. A single-stranded oligonucleotide carrying the SP2 primer and a 12-nucleotide UMI was ligated to the 3' end of the cDNA by T4 RNA ligase 1. The ligation reaction was incubated at 16°C for about 19-24 hours. To avoid over-amplification, PCR2 was usually performed as a SYBR Green qPCR and halted once a predetermined threshold was reached. Every purification after the first one was done using Agencourt AMPure XP magnetic beads. Library amounts were measured by Qubit and library quality was assessed on a TapeStation, where the main peak was expected at around 650 bp. Pooled libraries were sequenced on an Illumina MiSeq using v2 2x251 paired-end kits, and typically about 0.95-2.3 million reads were obtained per sample. Each sample's library went into the pool at 4 nM, and roughly 5-8% PhiX was added to help with cluster recognition. Per the source publication's procedure: V and J genes were assigned to Demultiplexor-processed FASTQ reads by Decombinator through tag matching, with a single base-pair mismatch being allowed. Collapsinator used UMIs to correct both sequencing errors and frequency errors arising from PCR heterogeneity. CDR3Translator translated TCRs and extracted CDR3s from the conserved cysteine to the FGXG phenylalanine, flagging non-productive sequences. Gini, Shannon entropy and inverse Simpson indices were calculated on repertoires that had been subsampled to equal numbers of UMI-defined TCRs. Within the linear range, a power law was fitted by maximum likelihood to the distributions of clonotype abundance. Similar UMI counts, unique TCR numbers and clonal distributions were obtained with the pipeline and with MIGEC on one naive CD8 sample. Repertoires were searched for around 7,300 CMV-associated CDR3 sequences compiled from VDJdb and a published dataset. TCRdb took the public reads, trimmed them with fastp at Q25, ran MiXCR for clone calling and kept in-frame beta chains. Rows are combined by CDR3 protein, so each entry shows the most common genes and DNA. The V and J calls come from TCRdb's annotation, not from the publication. This sample has 130,000 or so distinct CDR3 sequences in its table, and 36% of those were observed once. The ten largest clones add up to 0.75% to 1% of the sample.

From the second PCR step onward, the TCR alpha chain libraries and the TCR beta chain libraries were amplified separately. Donor CMV status was determined by IFNgamma production from CD4+ T cells after overnight stimulation of fresh PBMCs with CMV viral lysate. Using Miltenyi beads, CD4 T cells were first positively selected, and CD8 T cells were then positively selected from the CD4-negative fraction. Cells were stained for CD3, CD4, CD8, CD45RA, CD27 and a live/dead dye and were sorted on a BD Aria II into four subsets based on CD45RA and CD27. Blood came from a few healthy volunteers, each fractionated into CD4 and CD8 T cells and then into four differentiation subsets. Around 130 ml of peripheral blood was collected from each donor, and PBMC were isolated from the blood using Ficoll-Paque PLUS density-gradient centrifugation. After sorting, cells were lysed in RLT buffer, RNA was extracted using a Qiagen RNeasy kit, and the extracted RNA was stored at -80 degrees C.

The study at large found these results: The repertoire findings for the naive and memory subsets could not be validated against a ground truth because none was available. Clonotypes were defined as single alpha or beta chain sequences, not paired alpha/beta receptors. The abundance of TCRs followed a power law with an exponent that differed between naive and memory subsets yet stayed consistent across the three individuals. In both CD4 and CD8 cells, the Gini index increased while Shannon and inverse Simpson diversity decreased from naive through CM, EM and EMRA. RNA-based TCR counts may be influenced by expression changes linked to T cell activation and differentiation. After error correction, over 95% of naive TCR sequences appeared only once, giving much steeper abundance distributions than memory subsets.

This TCR derives from a human donor in good health. The sequence is built from TRBV20-1 and TRBJ2-4, with 7 central nucleotides matching TRBD2. The specimen sequenced was central memory CD4+ T cells from blood. What the cell subset or site label conveys for this sample: central memory, CD45RA- CD27+. The DNA is as follows: TGCAGTGCTGGACCTCTAGCGGATCAAGCCAAAAACATTCAGTACTTC. Its protein is CSAGPLADQAKNIQYF.